This T cell receptor (beta chain) was found in a study of T cells after posttransplantation cyclophosphamide. As regards this clone: The target antigen is unknown.

Busulfan-fludarabine conditioning, marrow transplant, and cyclophosphamide on days +3 and +4 were administered. General study results and limits: TRB clonality was highly associated with recipient CMV seropositivity and reactivation.

The germline V gene has CDR1 MNHEY and CDR2 SMNVEV (reference sequence). The CDR3 is made up of 15 amino acids. The table came from immunoSEQ multiplex PCR; TCRdb's copy has only in-frame clones and leaves some out. In the table there are approximately 3,800 clones, almost 70% of which are singletons. Sequenced here: CD8+ T cells sorted from PBMCs, sampled 950 to 1,200 days after allogeneic stem cell transplant with posttransplant cyclophosphamide. This clonotype originated in a female patient aged 40 to 50 who received an allogeneic stem cell transplant from a related donor, was CMV-positive, and had no GVHD. Some T cells may have originated in the graft donor. V gene TRBV27 combines with J gene TRBJ2-5, with TRBD2 matching 7 bases. The assigned J gene may be wrong: the sequence end matches TRBJ2-7 better. CDR3 DNA: TGTGCCAGCAGTTTATCACTAGCGCCCTCCTACGAGCAGTACTTC. This translates into CASSLSLAPSYEQYF.